This T cell receptor (beta chain) was documented in a study of blood T cell repertoires in COVID-19. Study-wide context: Samples of COVID-19 (acute and convalescent) were obtained from the United States, Italy and Spain. Sources were T cells, B-cell-depleted T cells, or PBMCs; the material itself was cDNA or gDNA.

CDR3 length: 15 residues. From germline, CDR1 is LGHNA and CDR2 YSLEER. Trimming removed 1 base from V and 5 bases from J, with 9 bases in between. In the source study's methods: Reference gene primer amplification gave nucleated cell count estimates. Assay used: immunoSEQ multiplex PCR; TCRdb lists only in-frame clones, some missing. V, J and clone size are taken as reported in that table, and D and trimming were inferred from the DNA itself. The table lists over 80,000 clones, 70% to 90% of them singletons, with roughly 2.8% in the top ten. Sequencing was done on a sample of peripheral blood. The clonotype originates from a woman over 75 with acute or convalescent COVID-19. This chain links TRBV4-3 with TRBJ1-6, with a possible D match to TRBD1 (6 bases). The chain's CDR3 is CASSQGTAHNSPLHF. DNA for the CDR3: TGCGCCAGCAGCCAAGGGACAGCCCATAATTCACCCCTCCACTTT.